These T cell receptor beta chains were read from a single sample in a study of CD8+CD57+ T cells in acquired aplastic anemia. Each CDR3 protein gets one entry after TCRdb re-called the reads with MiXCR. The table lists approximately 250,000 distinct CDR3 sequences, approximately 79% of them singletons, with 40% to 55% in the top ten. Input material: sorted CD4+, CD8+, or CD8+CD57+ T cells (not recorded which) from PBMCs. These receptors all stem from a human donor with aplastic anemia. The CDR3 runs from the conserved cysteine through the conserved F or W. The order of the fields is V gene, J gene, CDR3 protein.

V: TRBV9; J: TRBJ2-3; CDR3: CASGVAGDIQYLYF
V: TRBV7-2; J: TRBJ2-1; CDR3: CASSFQPGGSYDEQFF
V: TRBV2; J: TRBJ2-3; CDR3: CASSDGGGPEQLYF
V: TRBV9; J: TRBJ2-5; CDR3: CASSRGTEQENYYF
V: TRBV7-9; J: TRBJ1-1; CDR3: CASSLEPAEQSFGFF
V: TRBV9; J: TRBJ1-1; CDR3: CASGGTAVDVKTEAFF
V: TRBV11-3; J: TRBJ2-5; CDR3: CASSLGVTEYF
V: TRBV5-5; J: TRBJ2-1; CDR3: CASSLRRAGHNEQFF
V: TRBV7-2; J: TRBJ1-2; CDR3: CASSLVGDGLVCGYTF
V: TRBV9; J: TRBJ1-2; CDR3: CASSLNLTGNTEDTF
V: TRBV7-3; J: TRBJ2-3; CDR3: CASSGTGDHTDTQYF
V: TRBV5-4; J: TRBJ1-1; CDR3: CASGFRTGTEAFF
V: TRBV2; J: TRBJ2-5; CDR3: CAGRGGGVTQHF
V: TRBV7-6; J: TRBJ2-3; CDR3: CASSLAGVANKQYF
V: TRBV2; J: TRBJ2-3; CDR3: CASSYVRGTYEQYF
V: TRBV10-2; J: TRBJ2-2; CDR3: CASSGLAAGTGTLYF
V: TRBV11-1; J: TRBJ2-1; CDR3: CASSFQGSGGLSEQFF
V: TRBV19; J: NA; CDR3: CASSITGGITTQFF
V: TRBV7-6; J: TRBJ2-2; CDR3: CASSSPTTLSPLQLFF
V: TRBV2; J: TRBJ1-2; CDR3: CASGVGGTDTYGYTF
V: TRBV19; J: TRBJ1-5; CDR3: CASSIGAGTWEQDSNQPQHF
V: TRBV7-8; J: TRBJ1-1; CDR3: CASSFGPDGTAAFF
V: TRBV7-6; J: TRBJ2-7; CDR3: CASSHQDRNSELYF
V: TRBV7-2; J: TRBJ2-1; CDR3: CASSIGRRGEKTEQFF
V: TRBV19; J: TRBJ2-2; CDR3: CASSIPSGELFF
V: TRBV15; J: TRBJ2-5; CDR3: CATSRGTEQEKQYF
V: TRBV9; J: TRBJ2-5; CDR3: CATSRGTEQENQYF
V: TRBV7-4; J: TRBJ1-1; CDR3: CASSLELRADTEAFF
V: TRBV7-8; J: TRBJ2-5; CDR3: CASSIAGEPDTQYF
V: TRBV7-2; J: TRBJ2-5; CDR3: CASSRGGGSNYGYF
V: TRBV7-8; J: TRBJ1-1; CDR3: CASSLGTGPETFF
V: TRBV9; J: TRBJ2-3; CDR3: CASSVRDRGRDGDF
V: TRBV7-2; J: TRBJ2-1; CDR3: CASSLHTTGNTEAQFF
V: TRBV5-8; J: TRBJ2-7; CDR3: CASSFDGGGVYEQYF
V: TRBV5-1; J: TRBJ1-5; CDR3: CASSVYYSNPPQHF
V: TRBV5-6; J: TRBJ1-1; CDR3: CASSLKRDTEAFF
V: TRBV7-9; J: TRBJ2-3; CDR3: CASSLRSGSGDTQYF
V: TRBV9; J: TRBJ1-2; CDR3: CASSVGTGSYDQYTF
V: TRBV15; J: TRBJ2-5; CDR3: CASRRARPQETQYF
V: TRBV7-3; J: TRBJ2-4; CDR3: CASRGAGTIQHF
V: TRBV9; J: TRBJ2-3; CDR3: CASSVGVCSAEPYF
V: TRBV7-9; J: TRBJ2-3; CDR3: CASRLAADPYTPHF
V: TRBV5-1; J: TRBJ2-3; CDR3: CASSQDRGGADTQYF
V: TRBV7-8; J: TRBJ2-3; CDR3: CASSLSGCREPHFF
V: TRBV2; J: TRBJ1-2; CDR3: CASRDGVAGSYTF
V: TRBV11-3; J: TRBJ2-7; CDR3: CASRTRGRGAEQYF
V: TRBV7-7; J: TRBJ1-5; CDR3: CAPRIRAGTLKHF
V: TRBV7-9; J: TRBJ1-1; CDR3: CASSLGDTGTQYFFF
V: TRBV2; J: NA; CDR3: CATSAASSNTQYF
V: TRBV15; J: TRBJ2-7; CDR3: CATSSPYGTGRGGSYEQYF
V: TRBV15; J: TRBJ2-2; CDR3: CATSSATGLNTGELFF
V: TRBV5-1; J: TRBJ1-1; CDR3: CASNADRSGNTEAFF
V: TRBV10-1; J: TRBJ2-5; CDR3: CATGTGPETQYF
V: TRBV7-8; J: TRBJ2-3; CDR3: CACSPGRADTQYF
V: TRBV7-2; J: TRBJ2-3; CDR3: CASSLERDTEAFFF